This paragraph reports one TCR beta chain. The data derive from a study of blood T cell repertoires in COVID-19. Overall study: The origin of the acute and convalescent COVID-19 samples was the United States, Italy and Spain. Nucleic acid was either cDNA or gDNA, and it came from T cells, B-cell-depleted T cells, or PBMCs.

As handled by the study authors: Counts of nucleated cells, estimated from reference gene primer amplification, were obtained. Sequenced by immunoSEQ multiplex PCR; TCRdb stores in-frame clones only, minus some. The V and J calls and clone size come from that table; D and trimming were worked out from the DNA. Among a few hundred thousand clones listed, 70% to 90% were seen once. V lost 1 base, J lost 4 bases, and 8 bases lay in between. The V gene's germline CDR1 is SGHNT and CDR2 YENEEA. The CDR3 extends over 14 amino acids. Everyone who took part was roughly 18 to 100 years old, and they came from some 23 US areas.

The V gene is TRBV11-3, the J gene TRBJ2-1, with D possibly matching TRBD2 (6 bases). The TCR originated in a woman aged 40 to 49 with acute COVID-19. Sequenced material: PBMCs or T cells enriched from blood (not recorded which). In DNA, the CDR3 is TGTGCCAGCAGCTTAGCTAGCGCTTACAATGAGCAGTTCTTC. Its translation is CASSLASAYNEQFF.